The present TCR beta chain was sequenced within a study of T cells in localized non-small cell lung cancer. The CDR3 is 14 residues long. CDR1 and CDR2 from the germline V gene are LNHDA and SQIVND (reference sequence). Trimming shortened V by 5 bases and J by 9 bases, and 14 bases separated the two germline ends. Findings of the study overall: Adjacent lung was found to contain a median approximately 50 of the top 100 tumor clones. Sequencing was restricted to one tumor region; therefore, heterogeneity remains possible. Blood T cell density predicted longer survival; adjacent-lung clonality, shorter. In uninvolved adjacent lung, T cell clonality reached its highest value, exceeding tumor.

Profiling relied on immunoSEQ multiplex PCR, and the TCRdb table lists in-frame clones only, not all of them. The sample has fewer than 45,000 clones, roughly nine tenths seen once. Points on this clone: The target antigen is unknown.

The source is a woman between 18 and 55 years old with stage III lung adenocarcinoma. Source: peripheral blood, taken before any cancer treatment. The V call is TRBV19, the J call TRBJ1-6; D gene uncertain. The CDR3 DNA reads as TGTGCCAGTAGTTTGTCCCTGGGTGGTTCACCCCTCCACTTT. This codes for CASSLSLGGSPLHF.